The 2 T cell receptor beta chains reported below all come from one sample, sequenced in a study of cytomegalovirus exposure and HLA in healthy donors. 60 Vbeta and 13 Jbeta primers were used in PCR. The table came from immunoSEQ multiplex PCR; TCRdb's copy has only in-frame clones and leaves some out. The data contain 150,000 to 160,000 clones, about four fifths of them singletons. The sample taken for sequencing was PBMCs. Every receptor here comes from a man aged 18 to 30 in good health and CMV-seronegative.

With regard to this clone: The junction departs from germline at one end; a sequencing error may be responsible. The V gene is TRBV5-1, the J gene TRBJ2-5; D unclear. This CDR3 is built from 13 residues. Germline lookup yields CDR1 SGHRS and CDR2 YFSETQ. CDR3 residues: CAGSLGSQETQYF. The CDR3 coding sequence is TGCGCCGGCAGCTTGGGCAGTCAAGAGACCCAGTACTTC.

The gene calls are TRBV6-6 and TRBJ2-2; D is possibly TRBD1 (6 bases). Trimming took off 5 bases at V and 1 base at J, with 11 bases between the two ends. The CDR3 loop spans 15 amino acids. CDR1 is MNHNY, CDR2 SVGAGI, per germline (reference sequence). CDR3 residues: CASSTRTENTGELFF. The CDR3 DNA reads as TGTGCCAGCAGTACCCGGACAGAGAACACCGGGGAGCTGTTTTTT.